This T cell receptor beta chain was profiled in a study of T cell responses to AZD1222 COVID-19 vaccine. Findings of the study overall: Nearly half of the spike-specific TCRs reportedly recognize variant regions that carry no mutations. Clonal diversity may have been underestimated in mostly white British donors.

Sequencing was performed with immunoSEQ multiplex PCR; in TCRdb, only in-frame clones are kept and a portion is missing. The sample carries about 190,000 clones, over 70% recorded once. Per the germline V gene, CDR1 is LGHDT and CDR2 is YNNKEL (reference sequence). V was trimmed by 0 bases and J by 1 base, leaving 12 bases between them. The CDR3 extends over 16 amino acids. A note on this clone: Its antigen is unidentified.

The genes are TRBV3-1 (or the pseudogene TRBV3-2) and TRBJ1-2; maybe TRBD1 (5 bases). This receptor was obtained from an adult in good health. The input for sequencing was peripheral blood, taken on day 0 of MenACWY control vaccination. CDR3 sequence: CASSQDRQGGNYGYTF. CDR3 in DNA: TGTGCCAGCAGCCAAGATAGGCAGGGCGGTAACTATGGCTACACCTTC.